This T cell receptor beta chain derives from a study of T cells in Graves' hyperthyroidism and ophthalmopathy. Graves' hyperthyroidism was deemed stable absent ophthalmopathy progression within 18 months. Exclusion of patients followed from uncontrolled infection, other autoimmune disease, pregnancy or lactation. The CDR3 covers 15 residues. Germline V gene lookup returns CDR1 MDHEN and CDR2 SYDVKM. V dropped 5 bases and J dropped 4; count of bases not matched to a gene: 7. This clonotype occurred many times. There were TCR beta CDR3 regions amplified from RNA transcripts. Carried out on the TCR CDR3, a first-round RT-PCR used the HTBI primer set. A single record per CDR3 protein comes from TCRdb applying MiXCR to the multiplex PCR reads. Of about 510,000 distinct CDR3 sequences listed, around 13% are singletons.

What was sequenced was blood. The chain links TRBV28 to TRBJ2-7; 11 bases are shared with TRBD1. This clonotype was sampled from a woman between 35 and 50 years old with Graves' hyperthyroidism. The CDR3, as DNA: TGTGCCAGCAGTCACGGACAGGGGGCGCCTTACGAGCAGTACTTC. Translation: CASSHGQGAPYEQYF.